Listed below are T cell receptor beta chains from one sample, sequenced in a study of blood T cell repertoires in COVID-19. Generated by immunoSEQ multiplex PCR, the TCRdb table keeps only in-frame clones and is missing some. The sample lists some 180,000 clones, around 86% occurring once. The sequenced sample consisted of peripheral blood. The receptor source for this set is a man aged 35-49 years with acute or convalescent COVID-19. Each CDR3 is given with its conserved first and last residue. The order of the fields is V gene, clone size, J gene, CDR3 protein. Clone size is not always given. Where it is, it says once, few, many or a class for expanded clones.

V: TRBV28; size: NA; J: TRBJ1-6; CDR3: CASHGLAGGSPLHF
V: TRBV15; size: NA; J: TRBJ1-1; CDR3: CATSRGKGGDTEAFF
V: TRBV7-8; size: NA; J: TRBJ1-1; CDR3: CASSLALGPRTEAFF
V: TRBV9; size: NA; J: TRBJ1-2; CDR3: CASSSSWTGGSGYTF
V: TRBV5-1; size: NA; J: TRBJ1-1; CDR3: CASSSTGDTEAFF
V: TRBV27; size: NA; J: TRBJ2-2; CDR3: CASSLMAAINTGELFF
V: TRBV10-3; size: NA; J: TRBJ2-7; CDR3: CAIKASGPTYEQYF
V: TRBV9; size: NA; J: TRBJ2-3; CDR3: CASSVATDTQYF
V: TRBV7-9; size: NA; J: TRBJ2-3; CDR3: CASSLATGGGTQYF
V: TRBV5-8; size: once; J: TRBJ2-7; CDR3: CASSWGDPGDEQYF
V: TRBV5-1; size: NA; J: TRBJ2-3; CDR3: CASSVSGASTDTQYF
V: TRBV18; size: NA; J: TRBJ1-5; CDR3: CASSPDRGEFQPQHF
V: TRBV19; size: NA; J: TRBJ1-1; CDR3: CASRAGTGSNTEAFF
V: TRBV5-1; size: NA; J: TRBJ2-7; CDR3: CASSLDGSGNLRCEQYF
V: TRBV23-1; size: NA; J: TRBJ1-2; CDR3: CASSQYRTGAYTF
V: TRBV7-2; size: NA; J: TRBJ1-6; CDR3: CASSQRTGTAYNSPLHF
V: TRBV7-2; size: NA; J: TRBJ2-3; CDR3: CASSLVSGTDTQYF
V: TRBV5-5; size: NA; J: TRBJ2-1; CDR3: CASSWATGGNEQFF
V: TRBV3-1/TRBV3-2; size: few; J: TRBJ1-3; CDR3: CASSLLIPDSFSSLSGNTIYF
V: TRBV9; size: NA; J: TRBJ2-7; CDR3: CASSAQGASYEQYF
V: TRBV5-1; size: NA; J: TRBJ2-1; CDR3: CASSLWRGGGNEQFF
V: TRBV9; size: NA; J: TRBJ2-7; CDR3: CASSVGPEGYEQYF
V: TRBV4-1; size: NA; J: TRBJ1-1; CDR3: CASSLPRGNTEAFF
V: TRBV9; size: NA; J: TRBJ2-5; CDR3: CASSVGNSGGETQYF
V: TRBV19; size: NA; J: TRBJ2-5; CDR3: CASSDRGRGGTQYF
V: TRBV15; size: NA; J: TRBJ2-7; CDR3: CATSRDTDSLYEQYF
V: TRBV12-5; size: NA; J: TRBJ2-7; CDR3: CASGLSTGTYEQYF
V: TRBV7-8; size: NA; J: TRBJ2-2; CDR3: CASSFRTGVNTGELFF
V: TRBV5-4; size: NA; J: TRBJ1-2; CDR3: CASSEINRDISGYTF
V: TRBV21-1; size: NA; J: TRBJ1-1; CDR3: CASSRGVITEAFF
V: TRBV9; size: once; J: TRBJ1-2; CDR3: CASSVAANYGYTF
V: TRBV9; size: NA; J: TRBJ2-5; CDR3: CASSVSGELQETQYF
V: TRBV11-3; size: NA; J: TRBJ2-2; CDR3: CASSPTGNTGELFF
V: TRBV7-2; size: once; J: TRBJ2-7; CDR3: CASSAPSSYEQYF
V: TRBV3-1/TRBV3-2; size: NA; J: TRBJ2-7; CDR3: CASSQGMDRWSEQYF
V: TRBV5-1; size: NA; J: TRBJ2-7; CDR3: CASSLSNRAYEQYF
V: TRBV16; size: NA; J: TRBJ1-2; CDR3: CASSQSPVVGYTF
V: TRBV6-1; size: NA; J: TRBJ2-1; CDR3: CASSGTAGGLRDEQFF
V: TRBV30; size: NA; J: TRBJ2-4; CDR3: CAWSSPWPGNIQYF
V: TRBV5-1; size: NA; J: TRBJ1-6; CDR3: CASSPLGWNFNSPLHF